The T cell receptor (beta chain) under discussion was sequenced for a study of T-cell reconstitution after alpha-beta-depleted transplantation in children. In its sample, this clonotype was seen a few times. Preparation of the TCRbeta library was carried out with unique molecular identifiers. TCRdb independently ran MiXCR on the PCR reads; one entry per CDR3 protein. The table shows 540,000 or so distinct CDR3 sequences, with about 21% occurring only once. The germline V gene has CDR1 ENHRY and CDR2 SYGVKD. The CDR3 contains 13 residues. V was shortened by 6 bases and J by 5 bases, with 14 bases between the two germline ends.

The genes are TRBV10-3 and TRBJ2-7, with D perhaps matching TRBD2 (6 bases). Sample: PBMCs, mostly from graft donor cells, taken 360 days after TCRalphabeta/CD19-depleted stem cell transplant. This receptor was obtained from a boy under two years old who had a stem cell transplant for acute myeloid leukemia, so the T cells may come from the graft donor. The CDR3 DNA is TGTGCCATCAGCGGGGGAGATCCCCACGAGCAGTACTTC. This codes for CAISGGDPHEQYF.